This T cell receptor (beta chain) was captured by sequencing in a study of T cell responses to AZD1222 COVID-19 vaccine. Notes on the study in general: The donors showed a predominance of white British ancestry and of females, with possible underestimation of clonal diversity.

In regard to this clone: Its target is unknown.

This table comes from immunoSEQ multiplex PCR, and its TCRdb copy is limited to in-frame clones, with some not included. The repertoire holds some 110,000 clones, with 82% as singletons. The CDR3 extends over 13 amino acids. V was shortened by 5 bases and J by 3 bases, with 10 bases between the two germline ends. Looked up from germline, CDR1 is MNHEY and CDR2 is SVGAGI. This sequence was found in an adult in good health. Sequencing was performed on peripheral blood, taken on day 0 of AZD1222 vaccination. The chain joins TRBV6-5 to TRBJ1-1; no definite D call. CDR3 protein: CASSLKGYTEAFF. The CDR3 DNA is TGTGCCAGCAGTCTAAAAGGTTACACTGAAGCTTTCTTT.